The rows below give T cell receptor beta chains drawn from one sample of a study of breast tumors, draining lymph nodes, adjacent tissues. TCRdb called the multiplex PCR reads again in MiXCR, with one record for every CDR3 protein. This sample carries approximately 190,000 distinct CDR3 sequences, roughly 31% of them seen once, and the ten largest clones take 4.3%. The sequencing sample was made of axillary lymph node tissue. These receptors originate from a female donor with breast cancer. Some clones in this sample may be carry-over from other donors' samples. Both conserved end residues are part of each CDR3. D genes are given only for firm matches. Not all rows give a size; the values are once, few, many and, for expanded clones, a class.

TRBV24-1	TRBJ2-4	many	-	TGTGCCACCAGTGATTGGGTTGGAGGAAAAAACATTCAGTACTTC	CATSDWVGGKNIQYF
TRBV20-1	TRBJ1-2	many	TRBD1	TGCAGTGCTAGTTCAGGGGGAGGAAACTATGGCTACACCTTC	CSASSGGGNYGYTF
TRBV5-1	TRBJ2-1	many	-	TGCGCCAGCAGCTCCGACCGTAGCTCCTACAATGAGCAGTTCTTC	CASSSDRSSYNEQFF
TRBV20-1	TRBJ2-5	many	TRBD2	TGCAGTGCTGGCAGGACTAGCGGGGTAACGGAGACCCAGTACTTC	CSAGRTSGVTETQYF
TRBV6-5	TRBJ1-2	many	-	TGTGCCAGCAGCAGAGGGGTGTCTGACGGCTACACCTTC	CASSRGVSDGYTF
TRBV2	TRBJ1-1	-	-	TGTGCCAGCAGTGAACGCGGGTCGACTGAAGCTTTCTTT	CASSERGSTEAFF
TRBV6-5	TRBJ2-2	-	TRBD1	TGTGCCAGCAGTTCGTTGACAGGGAGAACCGGGGAGCTGTTTTTT	CASSSLTGRTGELFF
TRBV7-9	TRBJ1-4	-	-	TGTGCCAGCAGCTTAGCCGGAGTGGGGGGCAATGAAAAACTGTTTTTT	CASSLAGVGGNEKLFF
TRBV30	TRBJ1-2	many	TRBD1	TGTGCCTGGAGTGCCGGGACAGGGAAAGGCTATGGCTACACCTTC	CAWSAGTGKGYGYTF
TRBV2	TRBJ1-6	-	TRBD1	TGTGCCAGCCGGACAGGAGCCAATTCACCCCTCCACTTT	CASRTGANSPLHF
TRBV7-3	TRBJ2-3	-	TRBD1	TGTGCCAGCAGCCCTAGGGGACAGGGGGCTACAGATACGCAGTATTTT	CASSPRGQGATDTQYF
TRBV6-6	TRBJ2-7	many	-	TGTGCCAGCAGTCACTCGGACGCGGCAGGGCAGTACTTC	CASSHSDAAGQYF
TRBV11-2	TRBJ2-7	-	-	-	CASSFYICSAPRQGDYEQYF
TRBV3-1	TRBJ2-5	many	TRBD2	TGTGCCAGCAGCCAAGATGACAGCGGGGGGTTCGGGTACCAAGAGACCCAGTACTTC	CASSQDDSGGFGYQETQYF
TRBV2	TRBJ2-1	many	TRBD2	TGTGCCAGCAAGTTCGCGGGAGGGCCCTCCAATGAGCAGTTCTTC	CASKFAGGPSNEQFF
TRBV7-3	TRBJ2-1	many	-	TGTGCCAGCAGCTTACAACCCCTCGGCGATGAGCAGTTCTTC	CASSLQPLGDEQFF
TRBV7-9	TRBJ1-5	-	-	TGTGCCAGCAGCGCAACTAGCGGGAGGGGATACGAGCATTTT	CASSATSGRGYEHF
TRBV4-2	TRBJ2-3	-	-	TGTGCCAGCAGCTTATCGGGGGATCCGCGGGGACAAAACACCGGGGAATTT	CASSLSGDPRGQNTGEF
TRBV11-2	TRBJ1-4	-	-	TGTGCCAGCAGCTTAGTTCGGCCCGGGGCGAGGGAAAAACTGTTTTTT	CASSLVRPGAREKLFF
TRBV5-8	TRBJ2-7	many	-	TGTGCCAGCAGCTTGGGCAGGGGAAGATACGAGCAGTACTTC	CASSLGRGRYEQYF
TRBV6-5	TRBJ1-3	many	TRBD1	TGTGCCAGCAGTTACTCGGACAGGGCTGGAAACACCATATATTTT	CASSYSDRAGNTIYF
TRBV15	TRBJ2-7	-	TRBD2	TGTGCCACCAGCAATTGGACTAGCGTTAGCTCCTACGAGCAGTACTTC	CATSNWTSVSSYEQYF
TRBV30	TRBJ1-1	few	-	TGTGCCTGGAGTGTAACCGGATTCACTGAAGCTTTCTTT	CAWSVTGFTEAFF
TRBV20-1	TRBJ1-2	many	-	TGCAGTGCTAGCACAGGGTTTGGCTACACCTTC	CSASTGFGYTF
TRBV9	TRBJ1-2	-	TRBD1	TGTGCCAGCAGCAACCGGCGGACAGGGGGCACGGGCGGCTACACCTTC	CASSNRRTGGTGGYTF
TRBV18	TRBJ1-1	once	TRBD1	TGTGCCAGCTCACTAACCGGGACAGCCGACGAAGCTTTCTTT	CASSLTGTADEAFF
TRBV4-3	TRBJ1-2	many	-	TGCGCCAGCAGCCAAGGACAGGCGACGGCTAACTATGGCTACACCTTC	CASSQGQATANYGYTF
TRBV7-2	TRBJ1-4	many	TRBD1	TGTGCCAGCAGCCTGGGACAGGGGGAAAAACTGTTTTTT	CASSLGQGEKLFF
TRBV30	TRBJ1-4	many	TRBD1	TGTGCCTGGAGTGTACAGGGACAGGGGGCGGCTAATGAAAAACTGTTTTTT	CAWSVQGQGAANEKLFF
TRBV20-1	TRBJ1-1	few	-	TGCAGTGCTTCTACAGGACACACTGAAGCTTTCTTT	CSASTGHTEAFF
TRBV10-3	TRBJ2-1	-	-	TGTGCCAGCATAGAGACGCGTAACTCCTACAACGAGCAGTTCTTC	CASIETRNSYNEQFF
TRBV5-1	TRBJ1-3	-	-	TGCGCCAGCAGCTTAGGGCTGAATTACGGAGGGGACTATGGCTACACCATATATTTT	CASSLGLNYGGDYGYTIYF
TRBV20-1	TRBJ2-3	-	TRBD2	TGCAGTGCTAGAGACTTCTTGCGGGGACTAGTGAGGGGTGATACGCAGTATTTT	CSARDFLRGLVRGDTQYF
TRBV7-9	TRBJ1-4	many	-	TGTGCCAGCAGCACCCAGAAAACAGGTGATGAAAAACTGTTTTTT	CASSTQKTGDEKLFF
TRBV24-1	TRBJ2-1	many	-	TGTGCCACCAGTGATCCCGGCGGGGCCAATGAGCAGTTCTTC	CATSDPGGANEQFF
TRBV9	TRBJ2-1	-	TRBD2	TGTGCCAGCAGCGTAGGGGGAGGGGACAATGAGCAGTTCTTC	CASSVGGGDNEQFF
TRBV10-3	TRBJ2-1	many	-	TGTGCCATCAGTGAGACACAGAACAATGAGCAGTTCTTC	CAISETQNNEQFF
TRBV6-5	TRBJ2-5	many	-	TGTGCCAGCAGTCCCGGGACGACCGCGCCCTCAGGGACCCAGTACTTC	CASSPGTTAPSGTQYF
TRBV13	TRBJ2-2	-	-	-	CASSFYICSARRPGLAGVVGELFF
TRBV2	TRBJ1-5	-	TRBD1	TGTGCCAGCAGGCGGGGACAGGGGGGTCAAGAGACCCAGCATTTT	CASRRGQGGQETQHF
TRBV5-4	TRBJ2-5	many	TRBD2	TGTGCCAGCAGCTCGGGACTAGCGGGAGGGATAGGGGAGACCCAGTACTTC	CASSSGLAGGIGETQYF
TRBV5-5	TRBJ2-7	many	-	TGTGCCAGCAGCTTGGCAACCAGTACCTACGAGCAGTACTTC	CASSLATSTYEQYF
TRBV30	TRBJ2-1	-	-	TGTGCCTGGAGACTCCGGGACTTGTACAATGAGCAGTTCTTC	CAWRLRDLYNEQFF
TRBV2	TRBJ2-5	-	TRBD1	TGTGCCCAGCTGAGACAGGGGGGCGAGACCCAGTACTTC	CAQLRQGGETQYF
TRBV15	TRBJ1-1	-	-	TGTGCCACCAGCAGAGACAGCACCGTAGCTTTCTTT	CATSRDSTVAFF
TRBV30	TRBJ1-5	few	-	TGTGCCTACAAAAAGTATAGCAATCAGCCCCAGCATTTT	CAYKKYSNQPQHF
TRBV12-3/TRBV12-4	TRBJ1-6	many	TRBD1	TGTGCCAGCAGTCCGCTAGAGGGGGCTTCACCCCTCCACTTT	CASSPLEGASPLHF
TRBV20-1	TRBJ2-1	many	TRBD2	TGCAGTGCTAGAGACCTGCGGGGGGGAAACAATGAGCAGTTCTTC	CSARDLRGGNNEQFF
TRBV7-3	TRBJ1-6	-	TRBD1	TGTGCCAGCAGCTTATGGGGGACAGGGGTACTCTCACCCCTCCACTTT	CASSLWGTGVLSPLHF
TRBV7-2	TRBJ2-5	once	TRBD2	TGTGCCAGCAGCAAAAGCGGGGGCGGAGAGACCCAGTACTTC	CASSKSGGGETQYF
TRBV6-5	TRBJ1-3	many	-	TGTGCCAGCAGTTACTCAGGGAGGGGTGGAAACACCATATATTTT	CASSYSGRGGNTIYF
TRBV5-1	TRBJ1-2	many	TRBD1	TGCGCCAGCAGCTTTGAGGGGGCGAACTATGGCTACACCTTC	CASSFEGANYGYTF